These 22 T cell receptor beta chains came from one sample sequenced in a study of cytotoxic CD8 clonotypes in ibrutinib-treated CLL. Method: immunoSEQ multiplex PCR; TCRdb's copy keeps in-frame clones and lacks some. Found here are over 100,000 clones, under 70% of them singletons; the top ten hold roughly 35%. The sample was PBMCs, taken after 24 months of ibrutinib treatment. The receptors derive from a human donor with chronic lymphocytic leukemia.

The chain is built from TRBV4-3 and TRBJ1-6, with no clear D. The CDR3 has 16 residues. CDR1 LGHNA and CDR2 YSLEER come from the germline V gene. V lost 0 bases to trimming and J lost 0 bases, with 6 bases between them. The CDR3: CASSQDVDSYNSPLHF. The CDR3, as DNA: TGCGCCAGCAGCCAAGATGTCGACTCCTATAATTCACCCCTCCACTTT.

This clone was seen more than once but under ten times. V usage is TRBV18 and J usage is TRBJ2-7, with D possibly TRBD1 on 6 matching bases. Trimming took 3 bases from V and 0 from J, leaving 9 bases between them. Germline values: CDR1 KGHSH, CDR2 LQKENI. The CDR3 extends over 14 amino acids. The chain's CDR3 is CASSPQGTSYEQYF. In nucleotides, the CDR3 is TGTGCCAGCTCACCCCAGGGGACCTCCTACGAGCAGTACTTC.

The V call is TRBV29-1, the J call TRBJ2-7; 8 nucleotides line up with TRBD2. The CDR3 consists of 12 residues. From germline, CDR1 is SQVTM and CDR2 ANQGSEA. Trimming removed 4 bases from V and 7 bases from J; junction bases left unmatched: 6. The CDR3 region has the DNA TGCAGCGTTGGGAGCGGGGGCGGTGAGCAGTACTTC. It translates to CSVGSGGGEQYF.

The rearrangement joins TRBV5-6 to TRBJ1-3, with TRBD1 as a possible D gene (6 bases). Germline CDR1 SGHDT, CDR2 YYEEEE. CDR3 size: 14 residues. V was cut by 2 bases and J by 4 bases, with 10 bases left in between. The CDR3: CASSFRGPGNTIYF. The CDR3 DNA follows: TGTGCCAGCAGCTTCCGGGGGCCGGGAAACACCATATATTTT. The variable domain in full, completed from reference TRBV5-6 and TRBJ1-3, reads DAGVTQSPTHLIKTRGQQVTLRCSPKSGHDTVSWYQQALGQGPQFIFQYYEEEERQRGNFPDRFSGHQFPNYSSELNVNALLLGDSALYLCASSFRGPGNTIYFGEGSWLTVV.

This clone occurred a few times. The CDR3 spells CASSPRDNTGELFF. DNA for the CDR3: TGTGCCAGCTCACCAAGGGACAACACCGGGGAGCTGTTTTTT. The chain employs TRBV18 and TRBJ2-2; D is possibly TRBD1 or TRBD2 (5 bases each). This CDR3 has 14 residues. Per germline, CDR1 KGHSH and CDR2 LQKENI. V was shortened by 2 bases and J by 2 bases, with 6 bases between the two germline ends.

The chain joins TRBV30 to TRBJ2-5; 7 bases fit TRBD2. This CDR3 has 14 residues. Germline V gene data show CDR1 as GTSNPN and CDR2 as SVGIG (reference sequence). V dropped 2 bases and J dropped 5; count of bases not matched to a gene: 8. CDR3 amino acids: CAWSPPGLMETQYF. The CDR3 DNA sequence: TGTGCCTGGAGTCCCCCGGGACTAATGGAGACCCAGTACTTC.

V is TRBV29-1 and J is TRBJ2-3, with TRBD1 as a possible D gene (6 bases). This CDR3 is built from 14 residues. Germline V gene sequence: CDR1 SQVTM, CDR2 ANQGSEA. Trimming removed 6 bases from V and 4 bases from J, with 17 bases in between. The CDR3 is CSVADDRKPDTQYF. The CDR3 DNA reads as TGCAGCGTCGCCGACGACAGGAAACCAGATACGCAGTATTTT.

This clone was detected once. The chain uses TRBV10-3 and TRBJ1-1; D is uncertain. The CDR3 covers 18 residues. Germline V gene sequence: CDR1 ENHRY, CDR2 SYGVKD. Trimming shortened V by 4 bases and J by 0 bases, and 21 bases separated the two germline ends. CDR3 amino acids: CAISGVLGSQLMNTEAFF. Here the CDR3 DNA reads TGTGCCATCAGTGGGGTCTTAGGGAGTCAGCTTATGAACACTGAAGCTTTCTTT.

CDR3 DNA: TGTGCCAGCAGCGGGTACAATGAGCAGTTCTTC. It yields the protein CASSGYNEQFF. V is TRBV9 and J is TRBJ2-1; D gene uncertain. The CDR3 runs to 11 residues. Germline V lookup: CDR1 SGDLS, CDR2 YYNGEE. Trimming left V 3 bases short and J 4 bases short, with 2 bases between.

V is TRBV9 and J is TRBJ1-3; D ambiguous. The V gene lost 4 bases and the J gene lost 0 bases, with 11 bases spanning the gap. Germline V CDR1 and CDR2: SGDLS, YYNGEE. The CDR3 has 15 amino acids. CDR3 protein: CASSSPSISGNTIYF. CDR3 nucleotide sequence: TGTGCCAGCAGCTCCCCAAGCATCTCTGGAAACACCATATATTTT.

This clone was recorded a few times. This chain joins TRBV7-2 and TRBJ1-2; the D is unclear. CDR1 is SGHTA and CDR2 is FQGNSA in the germline V gene. V lost 8 bases to trimming and J lost 0 bases, with 10 bases between them. The CDR3 covers 13 residues. Here the CDR3 DNA reads TGTGCCAGCGGTTGGAATGCTAACTATGGCTACACCTTC. Its translation: CASGWNANYGYTF.

This clone was picked up a small number of times. This chain joins TRBV2 and TRBJ1-5; D ambiguous. The germline CDR1 and CDR2 sequences are SNHLY and FYNNEI. The V and J ends lost 6 bases and 4 bases respectively, with 16 bases between them. The CDR3 covers 15 residues. The CDR3 protein is CASSSGGYGNQPQHF. In DNA form, the CDR3 reads TGTGCCAGCAGCTCGGGCGGTTATGGGAATCAGCCCCAGCATTTT.

Only a few counts were recorded for this clone. The V gene is TRBV30, the J gene TRBJ2-7, with 9 bases matching TRBD1. The CDR3 is made up of 15 amino acids. V lost 2 bases, J lost 3 bases, and 8 bases stayed unmatched. Germline CDR1 reads GTSNPN; CDR2 reads SVGIG (reference sequence). In DNA form, the CDR3 reads TGTGCCTGGAGTCCAACGGGACAGGGCTACTACGAGCAGTACTTC. Protein sequence: CAWSPTGQGYYEQYF.

The sample holds a few counts of this clone. The V and J genes are TRBV5-1 and TRBJ2-7; D not resolved. Trimming took 5 bases from V and 0 from J, leaving 15 bases between them. The CDR3 has 15 residues. CDR1 SGHRS and CDR2 YFSETQ come from the germline V gene. This chain's CDR3 is CASRRGITSSYEQYF. The CDR3 coding sequence is TGCGCCAGCAGACGTGGGATTACCAGCTCCTACGAGCAGTACTTC.

This clone was recorded at least ten times. The chain carries TRBV5-6 and TRBJ2-7, with 7 nucleotides matching TRBD1. The J segment lost 2 bases and the V segment lost 1 base, leaving 6 bases of the junction unmatched. Germline V gene lookup returns CDR1 SGHDT and CDR2 YYEEEE. There are 15 residues in the CDR3. CDR3 in amino acids: CASSLLPGQTYEQYF. The CDR3 DNA sequence: TGTGCCAGCAGCTTGCTTCCGGGACAGACCTACGAGCAGTACTTC.

This rearrangement joins TRBV4-1 to TRBJ2-5; TRBD1 matches 7 bases. The CDR3 is 16 residues long. Germline V gene lookup returns CDR1 MGHRA and CDR2 YSYEKL. V was pared by 2 bases and J by 1 base, with 7 bases of the junction left unmatched. The CDR3 bases are TGCGCCAGCAGCCAAATGGGGGCAGGGGGCCAAGAGACCCAGTACTTC. The encoded protein is CASSQMGAGGQETQYF.

This clone has more than one count but fewer than ten. The chain combines TRBV6-5 with TRBJ1-6, with TRBD1 identical over 8 bases. Germline V lookup: CDR1 MNHEY, CDR2 SVGAGI. The CDR3 has 15 residues. After removal of 2 bases from V and 9 bases from J, the junction contained 6 bases not matched to a gene. The CDR3: CASSYEGTGASPLHF. The CDR3 nucleotides read TGTGCCAGCAGTTACGAGGGGACAGGCGCTTCACCCCTCCACTTT.

This clone was observed many times. V usage is TRBV6-6 and J usage is TRBJ2-3; D is tentatively TRBD1 or TRBD2 (5 bases each). Germline CDR1 MNHNY, CDR2 SVGAGI (reference sequence). The CDR3 loop spans 13 amino acids. The V end was cut by 7 bases, the J end by 5 bases, with 13 bases between. CDR3 sequence: CASNDGAGDTQYF. Written as DNA, the CDR3 is TGTGCCAGCAACGATGGGGCGGGAGATACGCAGTATTTT.

The chain carries TRBV2 and TRBJ2-7; 11 nucleotides match TRBD1. V shed 4 bases and J 5 bases; nucleotides not matched to a gene: 4. The CDR3 extends over 14 amino acids. Germline V gene sequence: CDR1 SNHLY, CDR2 FYNNEI. The CDR3 DNA sequence: TGTGCCAGCAGTGTAGGACAGGGGGCACACGAGCAGTACTTC. It yields the protein CASSVGQGAHEQYF.

The V gene is TRBV27, the J gene TRBJ2-7, with a possible D match to TRBD1 (6 bases). The germline gives CDR1 MNHEY, CDR2 SMNVEV (reference sequence). Trimming removed 2 bases from V and 4 bases from J, with 9 bases in between. The CDR3 totals 13 residues. CDR3 sequence (DNA): TGTGCCAGCAGTTTAAACAGGGAGTACGAGCAGTACTTC. Its protein product is CASSLNREYEQYF.

This clone was counted only a few times. This chain joins TRBV28 and TRBJ1-2; the D gene is possibly TRBD1 (6 bases). Trimming took 2 bases from V and 6 from J, leaving 16 bases between them. This CDR3 is built from 15 residues. In germline, CDR1 is MDHEN, CDR2 SYDVKM. CDR3 nucleotide sequence: TGTGCCAGCAGTTTAGATCAGGGGTTGAACAATGGCTACACCTTC. It codes for CASSLDQGLNNGYTF.

As to this clone: An end of the junction does not agree with germline; a read error may underlie this. The CDR3 region is CASSLGTSGTDTQYF. The CDR3 bases are TGTGCCAGCAGCTTAGGAACCTCCGGCACAGATACGCAATATTTT. The chain has TRBV5-5 and TRBJ2-3; no clear D gene. CDR1 SGHKS and CDR2 YYEKEE come from the germline V gene (reference sequence). CDR3 length: 15 residues.